This T cell receptor (beta chain) was captured in a study of tissue T cells after allogeneic stem cell transplantation. By sample share, this clone is medium-sized (0.01 to 0.1%). The gene symbols are mouse symbols. The read ends 1 residue shy of where the CDR3 ends; the end is completed using the germline J gene. The time point is: mouse harvest day 14 after allogeneic transplant. The graft held 10^6 splenic CD5+ T cells and 10^7 T-cell-depleted bone marrow cells. B6 (H2b) cells into BALB/c (H2d) mice; tissues taken at day 7 or 14. Assay used: immunoSEQ multiplex PCR; TCRdb lists only in-frame clones, some missing. The sample holds about 9,000 clones, over 30% seen once. Germline V lookup: CDR1 SGHSN, CDR2 HYEKVE. This CDR3 comprises 13 residues. V lost 0 bases, J lost 4 bases, and 6 bases lay in between.

The sequencing input was skin. The chain couples TRBV12-1 to TRBJ1-3, with D unresolved. The sequence was collected from a female BALB/c mouse given C57BL/6 T cells with graft-versus-host disease after an allogeneic hematopoietic cell transplant. CDR3 sequence: CASSLVAGNTLYF. CDR3 DNA (partial): TGTGCCAGCTCTCTCGTAGCGGGAAATACGCTCTAT.